The 20 T cell receptor beta chains given below trace back to one sample, sequenced in a study of T cells in Graves' hyperthyroidism and ophthalmopathy. RNA transcripts were the template for amplifying TCR beta CDR3 regions. When the TCR CDR3 underwent first-round RT-PCR, the HTBI primer set was used. Using its own MiXCR run on the multiplex PCR reads, TCRdb lists one record per CDR3 protein. This table has some 700,000 distinct CDR3 sequences, around a sixth appearing once. The specimen sequenced was blood. These receptors were collected from a man aged 45-60 years with Graves' hyperthyroidism.

This clonotype has only a few counts. The chain uses TRBV19 and TRBJ1-1; perhaps TRBD1 as D (5 bases). Trimming stripped 11 bases from V and 0 bases from J, with 10 bases between. Per the germline V gene, CDR1 is LNHDA and CDR2 is SQIVND (reference sequence). This CDR3 contains 12 residues. In nucleotides, the CDR3 is TGTGCCGTCGGACACATGAACACTGAAGCTTTCTTT. It is translated as CAVGHMNTEAFF. The full variable domain, its missing parts supplied by reference TRBV19 and TRBJ1-1, is DGGITQSPKYLFRKEGQNVTLSCEQNLNHDAMYWYRQDPGQGLRLIYYSQIVNDFQKGDIAEGYSVSREKKESFPLTVTSAQKNPTAFYLCAVGHMNTEAFFGQGTRLTVV.

V and J are TRBV7-8 and TRBJ2-3, with 10 bases lining up with TRBD2. This CDR3 comprises 15 residues. CDR1 is SGHVS and CDR2 is FQNEAQ in the germline V gene. V lost 7 bases to trimming and J lost 3 bases; unmatched junction nucleotides: 7. As DNA, the CDR3 is TGTGCCAGCAAATCTAGCGGGAGAGCAACAGATACGCAGTATTTT. The encoded protein is CASKSSGRATDTQYF. The full variable domain, rest sourced from reference TRBV7-8 and TRBJ2-3, is GAGVSQSPRYKVAKRGQDVALRCDPISGHVSLFWYQQALGQGPEFLTYFQNEAQLDKSGLPSDRFFAERPEGSVSTLKIQRTQQEDSAVYLCASKSSGRATDTQYFGPGTRLTVL.

This clonotype has at least ten counts. The chain recombines TRBV11-2 with TRBJ2-1; TRBD2 matches 7 bases. J was trimmed by 5 bases and V by 3 bases; bases with no gene match: 4. There are 14 residues in the CDR3. Germline CDR1 reads SGHAT; CDR2 reads FQNNGV. The CDR3 region is CASSFGLEDNEQFF. The CDR3 DNA sequence: TGTGCCAGCAGCTTCGGACTAGAAGACAATGAGCAGTTCTTC.

In its sample, this clonotype was seen many times. The V gene is TRBV28, the J gene TRBJ2-2; 8 positions agree with TRBD1. Germline values: CDR1 MDHEN, CDR2 SYDVKM. J gave up 5 bases and V 5 bases, and 4 bases lay outside the gene matches. CDR3 length: 14 amino acids. The CDR3 nucleotides are TGTGCCAGCAGTGACCGGGACAGGACCGGGGAGCTGTTTTTT. Encoded protein: CASSDRDRTGELFF.

The chain employs TRBV29-1 and TRBJ1-1; TRBD1 matches 9 bases. The CDR3 sequence is 15 residues long. The junction had 9 bases not matched to a gene; V was cut back by 6 bases and J by 1 base. CDR1 is SQVTM and CDR2 is ANQGSEA in the germline V gene. CDR3 amino acids: CSVSAGTGSNTEAFF. The CDR3 region has the DNA TGCAGCGTGAGTGCCGGGACAGGGTCGAACACTGAAGCTTTCTTT.

This clonotype was observed at least ten times. The chain is built from TRBV28 and TRBJ1-1, with TRBD1 identical over 7 bases. The ends lost 7 bases at V and 1 base at J; junction bases unmatched: 6. This CDR3 has 14 residues. Germline V gene sequence: CDR1 MDHEN, CDR2 SYDVKM. The DNA for the CDR3 is TGTGCCAGCAAGTGGGACAGCACGAACACTGAAGCTTTCTTT. It yields the protein CASKWDSTNTEAFF. Full variable domain (rest looked up from reference TRBV28 and TRBJ1-1): DVKVTQSSRYLVKRTGEKVFLECVQDMDHENMFWYRQDPGLGLRLIYFSYDVKMKEKGDIPEGYSVSREKKERFSLILESASTNQTSMYLCASKWDSTNTEAFFGQGTRLTVV.

This clonotype was recorded many times. This sequence joins TRBV2 and TRBJ1-1, with 7 bases that match TRBD1. The germline V gene has CDR1 SNHLY and CDR2 FYNNEI. The CDR3 has 13 residues. Unmatched junction bases numbered 4, after V lost 7 bases and J lost 2 bases. The CDR3 region is CASTQGSNTEAFF. The CDR3, as DNA: TGTGCCAGCACACAGGGGTCCAACACTGAAGCTTTCTTT.

This clonotype appeared many times. V gene TRBV7-9 combines with J gene TRBJ1-1, with D perhaps matching TRBD1 (6 bases). Germline values: CDR1 SEHNR, CDR2 FQNEAQ (reference sequence). The CDR3 length is 19 residues. V gave up 4 bases and J gave up 0 bases, with 24 bases separating them. CDR3 protein: CASSSGQLGSWGMNTEAFF. The CDR3 region has the DNA TGTGCCAGCAGCTCGGGACAATTAGGGTCGTGGGGTATGAACACTGAAGCTTTCTTT.

This clonotype appeared many times. This chain connects TRBV7-8 to TRBJ1-1, with 9 nucleotides matching TRBD1. Trimming at V came to 3 bases and at J to 0 bases, leaving 5 bases not matched to a gene. The CDR3 contains 16 residues. Germline V gene data show CDR1 as SGHVS and CDR2 as FQNEAQ. CDR3 protein: CASSFHRDRVNTEAFF. The CDR3 nucleotides read TGTGCCAGCAGCTTTCACCGGGACAGGGTGAACACTGAAGCTTTCTTT.

The chain joins TRBV19 to TRBJ1-5, with D uncertain. The V end lost 3 bases, the J end lost 0 bases, and 9 bases lay between the germline ends. Germline V lookup: CDR1 LNHDA, CDR2 SQIVND (reference sequence). CDR3 length equals 15 residues. CDR3 bases: TGTGCCAGTAGTATCGAGGGTAGTAGCAATCAGCCCCAGCATTTT. It encodes CASSIEGSSNQPQHF. Based on the CDR3 plus reference TRBV19 and TRBJ1-5, the full variable domain is DGGITQSPKYLFRKEGQNVTLSCEQNLNHDAMYWYRQDPGQGLRLIYYSQIVNDFQKGDIAEGYSVSREKKESFPLTVTSAQKNPTAFYLCASSIEGSSNQPQHFGDGTRLSIL.

The CDR3, as DNA: TGTGCCAGTAGTATAGAACGTCGGACAGGGACTGGCTACACCTTC. Residues: CASSIERRTGTGYTF. V is TRBV19 and J is TRBJ1-2; TRBD1 matches at 8 bases. Germline V gene lookup returns CDR1 LNHDA and CDR2 SQIVND (reference sequence). The CDR3 has 15 residues. Unmatched junction bases numbered 7, after V lost 0 bases and J lost 7 bases. Based on the CDR3 plus reference TRBV19 and TRBJ1-2, the full variable domain is DGGITQSPKYLFRKEGQNVTLSCEQNLNHDAMYWYRQDPGQGLRLIYYSQIVNDFQKGDIAEGYSVSREKKESFPLTVTSAQKNPTAFYLCASSIERRTGTGYTFGSGTRLTVV.

This clonotype came up many times. The gene calls are TRBV18 and TRBJ2-7; 8 nucleotides align to TRBD2. The CDR3 is 14 amino acids. Unmatched junction bases numbered 2, after V lost 3 bases and J lost 1 base. Germline V gene lookup returns CDR1 KGHSH and CDR2 LQKENI. As DNA, the CDR3 is TGTGCCAGCTCACCGACTAGCGAGTCCTACGAGCAGTACTTC. Encoded protein: CASSPTSESYEQYF.

There are many counts of this clonotype. One end of the junction fails to match germline, which may point to a read error. The V gene is TRBV3-1, the J gene TRBJ2-1, with 11 bases fitting TRBD2. Germline values: CDR1 LGHDT, CDR2 YNNKEL (reference sequence). This CDR3 is built from 16 residues. CDR3 sequence (DNA): TGTGCCAGCACCCAAGCGTTGACTAGCGGGGACAATGAGCAGTTCTTC. Encoded protein: CASTQALTSGDNEQFF.

This clonotype was seen at least ten times. The chain uses TRBV10-3 and TRBJ1-2; D unclear. The germline V gene encodes CDR1 ENHRY and CDR2 SYGVKD. V was pared by 0 bases and J by 2 bases, with 10 bases between. The CDR3 loop spans 15 amino acids. In DNA, the CDR3 is TGTGCCATCAGTGAGTCAAACATACTAAACTATGGCTACACCTTC. It encodes CAISESNILNYGYTF.

The table lists this clonotype with many counts. The gene calls are TRBV29-1 and TRBJ2-5; D possibly uses TRBD1 or TRBD2 (5 bases each). V lost 6 bases and J lost 5, with 16 bases in between. The CDR3 is made up of 13 amino acids. Germline lookup yields CDR1 SQVTM and CDR2 ANQGSEA. The CDR3 coding sequence is TGCAGCGTCAGCTCGTGGGGCGGGGAGACCCAGTACTTC. Encoded protein: CSVSSWGGETQYF.

This clonotype was seen a single time. This rearrangement joins TRBV4-2 to TRBJ2-4, with 11 bases matching TRBD2. CDR1 is LGHNA, CDR2 YNFKEQ, per germline. V lost 3 bases, J lost 7 bases, and 2 bases stayed unmatched. The CDR3 totals 14 residues. The CDR3 loop reads CASSHGTSGNIQYF. The CDR3 region has the DNA TGTGCCAGCAGCCACGGGACTAGCGGTAACATTCAGTACTTC.

This rearrangement joins TRBV12-3 or TRBV12-4 to TRBJ2-1, with 8 bases fitting TRBD1. The CDR3 extends over 14 amino acids. V trimming: 7 bases; J trimming: 5 bases; junction bases outside the gene matches: 7. CDR3 in amino acids: CASTTGQANNEQFF. CDR3 in DNA: TGTGCCAGCACCACGGGACAGGCGAACAATGAGCAGTTCTTC.

This clonotype has ten or more counts. The CDR3 nucleotides are TGTGCCAGCAAGGGAAGGGATTCGTACAACTATGGCTACACCTTC. Its protein is CASKGRDSYNYGYTF. The V gene is TRBV27, the J gene TRBJ1-2, with D uncertain. Germline CDR1 is MNHEY and CDR2 is SMNVEV (reference sequence). V lost 7 bases, J lost 2 bases, and 17 bases lay in between. This CDR3 contains 15 residues.

This clonotype came up a few times. The gene calls are TRBV14 and TRBJ2-7; TRBD1 matches 10 bases. The CDR3 runs to 15 residues. The germline gives CDR1 SGHDN, CDR2 FVKESK. Germline trimming cut 4 bases from V and 1 base from J; bases unmatched to any gene: 4. The CDR3 spells CASSRWDRGSYEQYF. The CDR3 DNA is TGTGCCAGCAGCCGATGGGACAGGGGTTCCTACGAGCAGTACTTC.

CDR3 sequence: CASVRSSYNEQFF. The CDR3 DNA is TGTGCCAGCGTGCGGAGCTCCTACAATGAGCAGTTCTTC. The chain couples TRBV12-3 or TRBV12-4 to TRBJ2-1, with D hard to call. This CDR3 comprises 13 residues. Trimming removed 8 bases from V and 0 bases from J, with 8 bases in between.